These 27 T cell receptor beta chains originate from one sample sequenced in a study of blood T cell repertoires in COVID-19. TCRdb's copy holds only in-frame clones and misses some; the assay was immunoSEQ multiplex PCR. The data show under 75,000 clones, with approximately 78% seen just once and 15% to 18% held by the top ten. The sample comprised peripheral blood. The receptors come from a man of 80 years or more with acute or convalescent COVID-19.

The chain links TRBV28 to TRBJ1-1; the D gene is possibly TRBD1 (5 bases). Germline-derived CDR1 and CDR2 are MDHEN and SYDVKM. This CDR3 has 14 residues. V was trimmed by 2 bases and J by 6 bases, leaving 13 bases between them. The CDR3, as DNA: TGTGCCAGCAGTTTAATCGGGGGAAGCGCTGAAGCTTTCTTT. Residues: CASSLIGGSAEAFF.

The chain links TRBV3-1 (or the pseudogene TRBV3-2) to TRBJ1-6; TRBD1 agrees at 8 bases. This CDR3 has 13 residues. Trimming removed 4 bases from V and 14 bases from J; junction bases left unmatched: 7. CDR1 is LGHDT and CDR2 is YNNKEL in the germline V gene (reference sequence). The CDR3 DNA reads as TGTGCCAGCAGCCCCTACCGGGACAGGACCCTCCACTTT. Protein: CASSPYRDRTLHF.

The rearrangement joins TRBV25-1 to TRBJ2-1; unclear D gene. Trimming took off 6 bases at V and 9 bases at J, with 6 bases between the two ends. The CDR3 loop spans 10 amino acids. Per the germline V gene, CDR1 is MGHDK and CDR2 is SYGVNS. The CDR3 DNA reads TGTGCCAGCAGCGAGGTTGAGCAGTTCTTC. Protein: CASSEVEQFF.

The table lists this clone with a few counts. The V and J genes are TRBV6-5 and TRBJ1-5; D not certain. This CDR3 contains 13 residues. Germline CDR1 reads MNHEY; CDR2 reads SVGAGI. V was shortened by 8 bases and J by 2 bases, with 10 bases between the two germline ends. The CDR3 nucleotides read TGTGCCAGCGAGAAACGTGGCAATCAGCCCCAGCATTTT. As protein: CASEKRGNQPQHF.

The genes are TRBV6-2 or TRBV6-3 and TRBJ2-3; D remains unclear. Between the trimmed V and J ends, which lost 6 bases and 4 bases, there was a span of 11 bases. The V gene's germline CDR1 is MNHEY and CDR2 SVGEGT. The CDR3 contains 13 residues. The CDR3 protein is CASSPNRADTQYF. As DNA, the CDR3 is TGTGCCAGCAGCCCGAACCGGGCAGATACGCAGTATTTT.

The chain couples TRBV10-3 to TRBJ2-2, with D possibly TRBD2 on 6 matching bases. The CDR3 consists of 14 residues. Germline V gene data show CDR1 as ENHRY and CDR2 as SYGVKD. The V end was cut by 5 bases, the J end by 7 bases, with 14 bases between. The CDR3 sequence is CAISLGGPDGELFF. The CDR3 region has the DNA TGTGCCATCAGTCTAGGAGGGCCTGACGGGGAGCTGTTTTTT.

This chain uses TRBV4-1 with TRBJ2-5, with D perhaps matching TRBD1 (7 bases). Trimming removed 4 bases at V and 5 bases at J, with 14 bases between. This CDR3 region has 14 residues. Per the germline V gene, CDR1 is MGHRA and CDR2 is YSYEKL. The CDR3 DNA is TGCGCCAGCAGCCGGAGGGGGCCAAGGGAGACCCAGTACTTC. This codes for CASSRRGPRETQYF.

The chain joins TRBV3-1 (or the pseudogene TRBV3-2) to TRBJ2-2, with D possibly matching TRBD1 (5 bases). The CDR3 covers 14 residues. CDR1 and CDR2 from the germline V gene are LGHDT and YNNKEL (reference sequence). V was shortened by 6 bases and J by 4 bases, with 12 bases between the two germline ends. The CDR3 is CASSPGYATGELFF. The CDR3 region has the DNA TGTGCCAGCAGTCCAGGGTACGCCACCGGGGAGCTGTTTTTT.

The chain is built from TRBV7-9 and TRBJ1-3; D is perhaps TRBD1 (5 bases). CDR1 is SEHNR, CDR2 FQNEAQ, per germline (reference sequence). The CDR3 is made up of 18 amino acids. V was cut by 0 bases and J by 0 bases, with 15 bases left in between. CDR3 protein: CASSLAVVGGASGNTIYF. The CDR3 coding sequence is TGTGCCAGCAGCTTAGCTGTGGTGGGTGGGGCCTCTGGAAACACCATATATTTT. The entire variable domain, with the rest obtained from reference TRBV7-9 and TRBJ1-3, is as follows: DTGVSQNPRHKITKRGQNVTFRCDPISEHNRLYWYRQTLGQGPEFLTYFQNEAQLEKSRLLSDRFSAERPKGSFSTLEIQRTEQGDSAMYLCASSLAVVGGASGNTIYFGEGSWLTVV.

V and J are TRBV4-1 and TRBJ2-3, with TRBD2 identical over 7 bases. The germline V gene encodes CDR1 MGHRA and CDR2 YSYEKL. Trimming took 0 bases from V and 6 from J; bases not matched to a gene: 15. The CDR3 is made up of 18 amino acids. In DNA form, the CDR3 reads TGCGCCAGCAGCCAAGATCGAAATAGCGGGTTTATGATCGATACGCAGTATTTT. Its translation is CASSQDRNSGFMIDTQYF.

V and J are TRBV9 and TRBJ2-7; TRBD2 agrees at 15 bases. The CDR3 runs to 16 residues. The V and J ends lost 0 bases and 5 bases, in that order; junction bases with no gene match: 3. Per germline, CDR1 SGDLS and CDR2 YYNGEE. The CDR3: CASSVVGTSGRNEQYF. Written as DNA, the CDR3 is TGTGCCAGCAGCGTAGTAGGGACTAGCGGGAGGAACGAGCAGTACTTC.

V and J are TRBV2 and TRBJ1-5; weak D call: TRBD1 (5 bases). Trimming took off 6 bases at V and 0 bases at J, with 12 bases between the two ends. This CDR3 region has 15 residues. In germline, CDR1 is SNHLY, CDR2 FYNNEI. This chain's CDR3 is CASRARQNSNQPQHF. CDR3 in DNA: TGTGCCAGCAGGGCTCGACAGAATAGCAATCAGCCCCAGCATTTT.

This CDR3 is CASSWARGETQYF. The CDR3 DNA reads as TGTGCCAGCAGTTGGGCCAGGGGAGAGACCCAGTACTTC. This chain uses TRBV28 with TRBJ2-5; the D gene is possibly TRBD1 (6 bases). The CDR3 sequence is 13 residues long. Trimming removed 4 bases at V and 4 bases at J, with 10 bases between. Germline lookup yields CDR1 MDHEN and CDR2 SYDVKM. The variable domain in full, with the rest retrieved from reference TRBV28 and TRBJ2-5, is DVKVTQSSRYLVKRTGEKVFLECVQDMDHENMFWYRQDPGLGLRLIYFSYDVKMKEKGDIPEGYSVSREKKERFSLILESASTNQTSMYLCASSWARGETQYFGPGTRLLVL.

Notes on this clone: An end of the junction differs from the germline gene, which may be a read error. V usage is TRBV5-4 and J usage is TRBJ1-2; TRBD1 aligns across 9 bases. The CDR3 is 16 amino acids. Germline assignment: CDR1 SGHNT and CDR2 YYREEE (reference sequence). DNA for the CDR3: TGTGCCCGCAGCGGGGGGGGGACAGGGTATGGGTATGGCTACACCTTC. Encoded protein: CARSGGGTGYGYGYTF.

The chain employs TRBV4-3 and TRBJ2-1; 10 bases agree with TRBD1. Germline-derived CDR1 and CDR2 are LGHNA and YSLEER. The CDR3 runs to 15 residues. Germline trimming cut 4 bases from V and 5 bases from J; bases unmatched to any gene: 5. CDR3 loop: CASSRSGTGDNEQFF. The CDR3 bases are TGCGCCAGCAGCCGGTCCGGGACAGGGGACAATGAGCAGTTCTTC.

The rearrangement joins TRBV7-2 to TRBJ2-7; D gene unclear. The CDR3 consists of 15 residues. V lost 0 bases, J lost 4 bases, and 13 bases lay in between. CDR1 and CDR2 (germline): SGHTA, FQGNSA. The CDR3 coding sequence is TGTGCCAGCAGCTTAGCCCTCCAGGTTAAATACGAGCAGTACTTC. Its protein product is CASSLALQVKYEQYF.

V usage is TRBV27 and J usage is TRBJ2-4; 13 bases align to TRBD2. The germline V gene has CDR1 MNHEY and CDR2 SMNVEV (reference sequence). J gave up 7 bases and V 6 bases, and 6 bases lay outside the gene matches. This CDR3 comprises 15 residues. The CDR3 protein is CASSPGLAGINIQYF. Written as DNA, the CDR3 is TGTGCCAGCAGCCCGGGACTAGCGGGGATCAACATTCAGTACTTC.

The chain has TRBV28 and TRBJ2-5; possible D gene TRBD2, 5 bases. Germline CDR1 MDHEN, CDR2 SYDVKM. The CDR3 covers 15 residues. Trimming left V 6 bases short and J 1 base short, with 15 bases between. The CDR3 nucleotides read TGTGCCAGCAGCTCCCCGGGCGGAGGCCAAGAGACCCAGTACTTC. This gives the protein CASSSPGGGQETQYF.

The CDR3, as DNA: TGCGCCAGCAGCTTGGGACAGTCGAACACTGAAGCTTTCTTT. Its protein is CASSLGQSNTEAFF. This sequence joins TRBV5-1 and TRBJ1-1; the D gene is possibly TRBD1 (5 bases). Looked up from germline, CDR1 is SGHRS and CDR2 is YFSETQ. The CDR3 is made up of 14 amino acids. V lost 0 bases and J lost 1, with 7 bases in between.

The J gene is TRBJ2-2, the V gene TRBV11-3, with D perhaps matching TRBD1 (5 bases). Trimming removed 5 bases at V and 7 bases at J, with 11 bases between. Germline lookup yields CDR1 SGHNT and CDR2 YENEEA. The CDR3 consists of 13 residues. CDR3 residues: CASSPDTDGELFF. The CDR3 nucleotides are TGTGCCAGCAGCCCGGACACGGACGGGGAGCTGTTTTTT.

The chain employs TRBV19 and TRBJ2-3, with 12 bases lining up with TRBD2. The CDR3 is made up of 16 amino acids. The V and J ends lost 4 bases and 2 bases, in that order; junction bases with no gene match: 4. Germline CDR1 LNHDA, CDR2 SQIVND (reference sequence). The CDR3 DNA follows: TGTGCCAGTAGTACCCGACTAGCGGGGGTCACAGATACGCAGTATTTT. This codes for CASSTRLAGVTDTQYF.

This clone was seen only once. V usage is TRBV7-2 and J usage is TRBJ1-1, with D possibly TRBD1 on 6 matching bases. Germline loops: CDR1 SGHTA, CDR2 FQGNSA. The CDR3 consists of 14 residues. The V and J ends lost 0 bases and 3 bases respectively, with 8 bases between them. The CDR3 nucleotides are TGTGCCAGCAGCTTAGCCCCAGGGGACACTGAAGCTTTCTTT. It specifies CASSLAPGDTEAFF.

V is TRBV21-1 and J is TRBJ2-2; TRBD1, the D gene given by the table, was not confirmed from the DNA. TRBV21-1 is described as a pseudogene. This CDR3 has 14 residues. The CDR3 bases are TGTGCCAGCAGCAAGGACAGGGCCACCGGGGAGCTGTTTTTT. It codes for CASSKDRATGELFF.

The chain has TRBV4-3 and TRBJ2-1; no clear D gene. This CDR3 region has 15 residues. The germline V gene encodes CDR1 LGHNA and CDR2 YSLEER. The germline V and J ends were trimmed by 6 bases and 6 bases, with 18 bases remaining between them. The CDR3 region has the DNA TGCGCCAGCAGTCCGACCGGGTCCATGGGCAATGAGCAGTTCTTC. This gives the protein CASSPTGSMGNEQFF.

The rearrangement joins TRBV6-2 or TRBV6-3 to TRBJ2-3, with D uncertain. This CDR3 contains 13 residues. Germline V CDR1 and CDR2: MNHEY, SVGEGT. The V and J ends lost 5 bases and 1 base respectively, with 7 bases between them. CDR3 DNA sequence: TGTGCCAGCAGTCAAACAGGCACAGATACGCAGTATTTT. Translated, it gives CASSQTGTDTQYF.

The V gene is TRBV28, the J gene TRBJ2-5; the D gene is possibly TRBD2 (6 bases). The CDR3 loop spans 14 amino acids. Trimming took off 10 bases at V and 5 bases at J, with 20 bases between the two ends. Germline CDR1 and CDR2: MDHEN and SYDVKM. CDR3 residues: CATSLGGAGETQYF. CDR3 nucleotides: TGTGCCACCTCCCTCGGGGGAGCGGGTGAGACCCAGTACTTC. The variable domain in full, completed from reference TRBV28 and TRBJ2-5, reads DVKVTQSSRYLVKRTGEKVFLECVQDMDHENMFWYRQDPGLGLRLIYFSYDVKMKEKGDIPEGYSVSREKKERFSLILESASTNQTSMYLCATSLGGAGETQYFGPGTRLLVL.

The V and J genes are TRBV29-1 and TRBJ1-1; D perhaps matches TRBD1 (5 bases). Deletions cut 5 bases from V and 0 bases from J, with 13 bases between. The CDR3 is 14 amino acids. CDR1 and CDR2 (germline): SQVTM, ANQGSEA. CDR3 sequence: CSVSRGGMNTEAFF. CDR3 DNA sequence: TGCAGCGTTTCCCGGGGGGGGATGAACACTGAAGCTTTCTTT. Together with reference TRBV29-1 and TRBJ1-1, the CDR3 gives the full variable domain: SAVISQKPSRDICQRGTSLTIQCQVDSQVTMMFWYRQQPGQSLTLIATANQGSEATYESGFVIDKFPISRPNLTFSTLTVSNMSPEDSSIYLCSVSRGGMNTEAFFGQGTRLTVV.